This TCR beta chain was found in a study of cytomegalovirus exposure and HLA in healthy donors. Germline V CDR1 and CDR2: ENHRY, SYGVKD. V was clipped by 0 bases and J by 6 bases, with 14 bases between them. The CDR3 sequence is 16 residues long. Study findings and constraints: An ancestry cluster, one associated with Asian ancestry, reportedly showed fewer N-insertions than the 666-donor mean in a later analysis. Later genetic work tied a missense DCLRE1C variant to beta-chain V and J trimming. Donors were assumed by presence/absence analyses to have roughly uniform sequencing depth. As a later analysis showed, several of the most significant clusters appeared to be linked to common viral pathogens.

The primer mix had 60 Vbeta and 13 Jbeta primers. The assay was immunoSEQ multiplex PCR, and TCRdb's table has in-frame clones only and misses some. The table has roughly 140,000 clones, about 80% seen once. Points on this clone: Its antigen is not known.

This TCR derives from a male donor in good health and CMV-seronegative. The sequencing input was PBMCs. V usage is TRBV10-3 and J usage is TRBJ2-2, with D possibly being TRBD1 (6 bases). The CDR3 sequence: CAISESRQGLAGELFF. The CDR3 nucleotides are TGTGCCATCAGTGAGTCTCGGCAGGGGTTGGCCGGGGAGCTGTTTTTT.